This T cell receptor beta chain was profiled in a study of cytomegalovirus exposure and HLA in healthy donors. Study results and limitations: One variant, a missense change in DCLRE1C, was linked in a later analysis to TCR beta V- and J-gene trimming. When presence/absence was analysed, sequencing depth was taken to be roughly uniform across donors.

V was trimmed by 4 bases and J by 6 bases, leaving 7 bases between them. This CDR3 is 11 amino acids long. Germline CDR1 MDHEN, CDR2 SYDVKM. A word on this clone: Its antigen remains unidentified.

Despite likely unrecorded immune exposures, the donors were nominally healthy at the time of sampling. Use of 60 Vbeta and 13 Jbeta primers characterized the PCR. Clones were sequenced by immunoSEQ multiplex PCR, and TCRdb holds only the in-frame ones, with some missing. The data show around 80,000 clones, over 60% seen once. This receptor was obtained from a female donor in good health and CMV-seronegative. What was sequenced was PBMCs. V gene TRBV28 combines with J gene TRBJ2-7, with D unclear. The CDR3 DNA sequence: TGTGCCAGCAGTTCCCCCCTCGAGCAGTACTTC. Protein sequence: CASSSPLEQYF.